This entry concerns a single T cell receptor beta chain. This record belongs to a study of blood T cell repertoires in COVID-19. Study in general: Samples taken during acute and convalescent COVID-19 were collected in the United States, Italy and Spain.

Profiled with immunoSEQ multiplex PCR; TCRdb holds only in-frame clones, not every one. The sample gives almost 65,000 clones, more than 75% of which show up once; roughly a tenth is in the top ten. The specimen sequenced was PBMCs or T cells enriched from blood (not recorded which). The receptor was derived from a woman aged 40 to 50 who had recovered from COVID-19.

The CDR3 sequence is CASSQDQGSGYTF. Written as DNA, the CDR3 is TGCGCCAGCAGCCAAGACCAGGGGAGTGGCTACACCTTC. This chain connects TRBV4-1 to TRBJ1-2; perhaps TRBD1 as D (6 bases). The V end lost 0 bases, the J end lost 7 bases, and 9 bases lay between the germline ends. Germline CDR1 reads MGHRA; CDR2 reads YSYEKL. This CDR3 is 13 amino acids long.